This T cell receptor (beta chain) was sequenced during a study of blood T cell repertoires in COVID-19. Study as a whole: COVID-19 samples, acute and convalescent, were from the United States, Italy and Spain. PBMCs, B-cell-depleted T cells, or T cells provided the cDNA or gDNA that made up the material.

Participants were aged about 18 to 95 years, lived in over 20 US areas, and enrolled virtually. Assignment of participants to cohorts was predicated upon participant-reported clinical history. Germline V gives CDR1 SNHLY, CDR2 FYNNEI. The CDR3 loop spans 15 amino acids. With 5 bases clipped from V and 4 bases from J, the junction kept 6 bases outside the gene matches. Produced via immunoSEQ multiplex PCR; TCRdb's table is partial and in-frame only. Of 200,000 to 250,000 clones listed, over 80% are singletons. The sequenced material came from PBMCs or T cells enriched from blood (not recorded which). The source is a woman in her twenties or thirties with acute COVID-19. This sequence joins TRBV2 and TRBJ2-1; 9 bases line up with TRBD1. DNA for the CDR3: TGTGCCAGCAGTTTACAGGGGGCCCCTTACAATGAGCAGTTCTTC. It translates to CASSLQGAPYNEQFF.